Described below is a single T cell receptor (beta chain) sequence and its context. What it binds is unknown. Other DNA variants within this sample encode the same CDR3. V lost 0 bases and J lost 4; bases outside the gene matches: 1. The CDR3 covers 15 residues. Germline assignment: CDR1 SGHTA and CDR2 FQGNSA. The data stem from a study of shared clonotypes between healthy human individuals. Nashville, Tennessee was home to all donors, who were Caucasian adults. Points from the study as a whole: Across several donors, naive CD4 shared 4.5% to 6%, naive CD8 less than 4%, memory CD4 more than 2%, memory CD8 0.4% to 0.5%.

Profiled with immunoSEQ multiplex PCR; TCRdb holds only in-frame clones, not every one. The sample has roughly 2.5 million clones; over 85% are singletons. The receptor was derived from a young man in good health. This chain links TRBV7-2 with TRBJ2-2; 8 bases line up with TRBD2. The material sequenced was naive CD4+ T cells sorted from blood. Subset described: CD45RA+ positively selected. The CDR3 coding sequence is TGTGCCAGCAGCTTAGCAGCGGGGGTCACCGGGGAGCTGTTTTTT. This translates into CASSLAAGVTGELFF.